A single sample is the source of the 17 T cell receptor beta chains below, sequenced in a study of cytomegalovirus exposure and HLA in healthy donors. Data came from immunoSEQ multiplex PCR; TCRdb stores just in-frame clones and leaves some out. This sample carries about 140,000 clones, almost 85% of them seen once, and the ten largest clones take more than 1.4%. The specimen was PBMCs. The receptors were gathered from a woman between 25 and 40 years old in good health and CMV-seronegative.

The chain recombines TRBV4-1 with TRBJ1-2; 12 nucleotides match TRBD1. The germline CDR1 and CDR2 sequences are MGHRA and YSYEKL. The CDR3 sequence is 14 residues long. Trimming at V came to 1 base and at J to 8 bases, leaving 2 bases not matched to a gene. CDR3 nucleotides: TGCGCCAGCAGCCAAGGGGACAGGGGGCGAGGCTACACCTTC. Residues: CASSQGDRGRGYTF.

The chain couples TRBV6-5 to TRBJ1-1; a weak D match, TRBD1 (6 bases). In germline, CDR1 is MNHEY, CDR2 SVGAGI. V was pared by 2 bases and J by 1 base, with 8 bases between. This CDR3 has 14 residues. The CDR3 sequence: CASSYGQRNTEAFF. DNA for the CDR3: TGTGCCAGCAGTTACGGACAGAGGAACACTGAAGCTTTCTTT.

This clone was recorded once. The chain joins TRBV29-1 to TRBJ1-3, with D unresolved. Deletions cut 3 bases from V and 4 bases from J, with 10 bases between. The CDR3 contains 13 residues. Germline CDR1 is SQVTM and CDR2 is ANQGSEA. The CDR3 reads CSVDGELGNTIYF. In DNA, the CDR3 is TGCAGCGTTGATGGGGAGCTGGGAAACACCATATATTTT.

J is TRBJ1-6 and V is TRBV11-3; the match to TRBD1 covers 8 bases. Germline CDR1 reads SGHNT; CDR2 reads YENEEA. CDR3 length: 13 amino acids. After removal of 8 bases from V and 8 bases from J, the junction contained 5 bases not matched to a gene. The CDR3 region has the DNA TGTGCCAGCTCCAGGGGGCGCGATTCACCCCTCCACTTT. Translated: CASSRGRDSPLHF.

V usage is TRBV10-3 and J usage is TRBJ2-7; D is uncertain. The CDR3 length is 14 residues. Germline V gene sequence: CDR1 ENHRY, CDR2 SYGVKD. V was shortened by 3 bases and J by 1 base, with 10 bases between the two germline ends. CDR3 loop: CAISDVQLSYEQYF. The DNA of the CDR3 is TGTGCCATCAGTGATGTACAGCTGTCCTACGAGCAGTACTTC.

This chain joins TRBV19 and TRBJ1-1; TRBD1 is a possible D gene (5 bases). The germline V and J ends were trimmed by 5 bases and 11 bases, with 12 bases remaining between them. This CDR3 has 11 residues. CDR1 is LNHDA and CDR2 is SQIVND in the germline V gene (reference sequence). The CDR3 DNA is TGTGCCAGTAGTGCGTCAGACAGCGCTTTCTTT. Encoded protein: CASSASDSAFF.

The chain recombines TRBV7-8 with TRBJ2-7; TRBD1 matches 9 bases. V lost 5 bases to trimming and J lost 0 bases; unmatched junction nucleotides: 8. The V gene's germline CDR1 is SGHVS and CDR2 FQNEAQ. The CDR3 contains 16 residues. The CDR3 coding sequence is TGTGCCAGCAGCCATTGGACAGGGGAGGGCTCCTACGAGCAGTACTTC. Amino acid sequence: CASSHWTGEGSYEQYF.

The chain has TRBV6-4 and TRBJ2-3, with 11 bases matching TRBD1. Germline V gene data show CDR1 as MRHNA and CDR2 as SNTAGT. This CDR3 spans 14 amino acids. V dropped 4 bases and J dropped 4; count of bases not matched to a gene: 1. Written as DNA, the CDR3 is TGTGCCAGCAGTGCGGGACAGGGGGCAGATACGCAGTATTTT. Protein product: CASSAGQGADTQYF.

Here the CDR3 reads CASSLAPGGSGNTIYF. In DNA, the CDR3 is TGCGCCAGCAGCTTGGCCCCAGGGGGCAGTGGAAACACCATATATTTT. The chain couples TRBV5-1 to TRBJ1-3, with 8 bases lining up with TRBD1. This CDR3 is 16 amino acids long. With V trimmed by 0 bases and J by 3 bases, 5 bases remained unmatched. CDR1 is SGHRS, CDR2 YFSETQ, per germline.

J is TRBJ1-1 and V is TRBV5-1; D uncertain. Germline loops: CDR1 SGHRS, CDR2 YFSETQ. The germline V and J ends were trimmed by 2 bases and 1 base, with 6 bases remaining between them. The CDR3 has 13 residues. CDR3 bases: TGCGCCAGCAGCTTACAGTCGAACACTGAAGCTTTCTTT. This gives the protein CASSLQSNTEAFF.

V and J are TRBV2 and TRBJ2-5, with 8 nucleotides matching TRBD2. Germline-derived CDR1 and CDR2 are SNHLY and FYNNEI. Unmatched junction bases numbered 5, after V lost 1 base and J lost 1 base. The CDR3 loop spans 16 amino acids. CDR3 region: CASSEDSAGGQETQYF. CDR3 bases: TGTGCCAGCAGTGAAGATTCCGCGGGGGGCCAAGAGACCCAGTACTTC.

J is TRBJ1-1 and V is TRBV5-1, with 8 bases matching TRBD1. This CDR3 has 15 amino acids. V shed 3 bases and J 4 bases; nucleotides not matched to a gene: 8. Germline V gives CDR1 SGHRS, CDR2 YFSETQ. CDR3 protein: CASSSKLTGGTEAFF. The CDR3 coding sequence is TGCGCCAGCAGCTCGAAACTTACAGGGGGCACTGAAGCTTTCTTT.

This clone was detected a few times. V usage is TRBV19 and J usage is TRBJ2-2; 7 bases map to TRBD1. Germline trimming cut 3 bases from V and 1 base from J; bases unmatched to any gene: 11. In germline, CDR1 is LNHDA, CDR2 SQIVND (reference sequence). The CDR3 consists of 18 residues. CDR3 sequence: CASSIKRLRQGNTGELFF. The DNA for the CDR3 is TGTGCCAGTAGTATCAAAAGACTCCGACAGGGGAACACCGGGGAGCTGTTTTTT. The whole variable domain, remainder taken from reference TRBV19 and TRBJ2-2, is DGGITQSPKYLFRKEGQNVTLSCEQNLNHDAMYWYRQDPGQGLRLIYYSQIVNDFQKGDIAEGYSVSREKKESFPLTVTSAQKNPTAFYLCASSIKRLRQGNTGELFFGEGSRLTVL.

J is TRBJ1-5 and V is TRBV6-1, with D tentatively TRBD1 (5 bases). The V gene lost 6 bases and the J gene lost 1 base, with 7 bases spanning the gap. CDR3 length equals 13 residues. Per germline, CDR1 MNHNS and CDR2 SASEGT. This chain's CDR3 is CASREGSNQPQHF. The CDR3 region has the DNA TGTGCCAGCAGGGAGGGGAGCAATCAGCCCCAGCATTTT.

This clone has just a few counts. The chain carries TRBV6-1 and TRBJ1-2; 7 bases line up with TRBD1. The CDR3 contains 13 residues. V was pared by 6 bases and J by 8 bases, with 9 bases of the junction left unmatched. CDR1 MNHNS and CDR2 SASEGT come from the germline V gene. CDR3 bases: TGTGCCAGCAGGGGCGGGGACAGTCGAGGCTACACCTTC. Amino acids: CASRGGDSRGYTF.

This chain uses TRBV19 with TRBJ2-7; D is ambiguous. CDR3 length: 12 residues. The germline V and J ends were trimmed by 6 bases and 7 bases, with 13 bases remaining between them. Germline CDR1 is LNHDA and CDR2 is SQIVND (reference sequence). Here the CDR3 reads CASSHDTREQYF. Here the CDR3 DNA reads TGTGCCAGTAGCCACGACACACGAGAGCAGTACTTC.

This clone was seen a few times. The CDR3 protein is CASGPPFTDTQYF. The CDR3 DNA sequence: TGTGCCAGCGGCCCTCCCTTCACAGATACGCAGTATTTT. The chain combines TRBV2 with TRBJ2-3; D is uncertain. V gave up 8 bases and J gave up 2 bases, with 11 bases separating them. CDR1 is SNHLY, CDR2 FYNNEI, per germline. This CDR3 comprises 13 residues.